This entry concerns a single TCR beta chain. Many counts were recorded for this clonotype. The specificity of this receptor is unknown. No base qualities exist here, and no much larger clone lies one base off it. This record belongs to a study of blood T cells in healthy people across ages (dated by TCRdb to between 2014 and 2017). In terms of the full investigation: In model experiments, roughly one uniquely barcoded TCR beta cDNA molecule per two T cells was captured by template switching. To track age-related changes in TCR beta repertoire diversity, the study relied on deep sequencing normalized with unique cDNA molecular identifiers. Donors were grouped into four age groups: young (average roughly 16 years), middle-aged (around 39), aged (roughly 67) and long-lived (approximately 81). Donors of different ages were randomly distributed across sequencing lanes to avoid experimental bias. The study analyzed two additional independent replicas of 1 million unique cDNA reads from the same blood draw for two donors, one aged 18 to 29 and one aged 80 or older. The investigation overall reported the following: The percentage of naive T cells measured by flow cytometry correlated strongly with observed TCR beta diversity. Compared with the aged group, more naive CD4+ T cells, fewer expanded clones and increased TCR diversity were shown by the long-lived group, suggesting age selection. Conclusive comparison of naive and antigen-experienced compartments was prevented by the profiling of bulk unsorted PBMCs. The CMV infection status of donors was not known, potentially confounding age-related changes in expanded clonotypes. As age increased, observed TCR beta diversity per million T cells dropped in a roughly linear way, and a significant reduction was already evident by age 40. Estimates of total diversity from one million sequenced T cells were regarded as lower bounds and underestimates.

The protocol used for the library was 5' RACE. The instrument given in TCRdb is Illumina HiSeq 2500. The second PCR ran for about 6 to 12 cycles and used a J-beta primer mix along with a sample-barcoded 5' primer. A template-switch 5' adaptor carrying 12 random nucleotides introduced a unique molecular identifier onto each TCR beta cDNA molecule. Each sample yielded at least 2.5 million CDR3-containing paired-end reads. All of the RNA was converted into first-strand cDNA using the Mint cDNA synthesis kit, with a TRBC-specific oligonucleotide serving as the primer. All cDNA was treated with uracil-DNA glycosylase and then went through a first 18-cycle PCR with the universal primers M1SS and BC2_uni_R. As for the original processing: Each sample was normalized by randomly selecting 1 million high-quality reads, each carrying a distinct molecular identifier. Reads sharing molecular identifiers were discarded rather than binned into consensus sequences. CDR3 identification, clonotype clustering and error correction used MiTCR with a Q25 quality threshold and the strictest error-elimination algorithm. A nonparametric unseen species model with Euler transformation was used to estimate lower-bound total TCR beta diversity. The raw public reads went through TCRdb reprocessing: fastp at Q25, MiXCR clone calling, in-frame beta chains kept. Entries that share a CDR3 protein sequence are merged under the most common genes and DNA. These V and J calls rely on TCRdb rather than the paper's analysis. Recorded for this sample are about 670,000 distinct CDR3 sequences; roughly 43% of them occurred a single time. The ten largest make up 25% to 30% of the sample.

Donors were approximately 42 systemically healthy Caucasian individuals from Russia aged about 6 to 100 years. Each donor gave 9 to 10 milliliters of peripheral blood, collected into EDTA-treated Vacutainer tubes. Ficoll-Paque density-gradient centrifugation was used to isolate PBMCs, with at least 6.5 million obtained per sample. Total RNA was extracted from PBMCs with Trizol reagent, with at least 6 micrograms obtained per sample. For every donor, flow cytometry on a PBMC aliquot measured the percentage of naive CD45RAhigh/CD27high T cells. V trim: 3 bases; J trim: 2 bases; unmatched bases: 4. CDR1 is given as SNHLY and CDR2 as FYNNEI, both from the germline V gene. The CDR3 runs 15 amino acids, cysteine and phenylalanine included. Only the CDR3 portion is preserved as DNA: 45 bases, with reading frame beginning at the first base.

The chain is assembled from TRBV2 and TRBJ2-3; the junction holds 8 bases that match TRBD2. Sequencing was carried out using blood. The sequence derives from a man at least 80 years old in good health. The CDR3 loop reads CASSDASGYTDTQYF. The DNA sequence is TGTGCCAGCAGTGATGCTAGCGGGTACACAGATACGCAGTATTTT.